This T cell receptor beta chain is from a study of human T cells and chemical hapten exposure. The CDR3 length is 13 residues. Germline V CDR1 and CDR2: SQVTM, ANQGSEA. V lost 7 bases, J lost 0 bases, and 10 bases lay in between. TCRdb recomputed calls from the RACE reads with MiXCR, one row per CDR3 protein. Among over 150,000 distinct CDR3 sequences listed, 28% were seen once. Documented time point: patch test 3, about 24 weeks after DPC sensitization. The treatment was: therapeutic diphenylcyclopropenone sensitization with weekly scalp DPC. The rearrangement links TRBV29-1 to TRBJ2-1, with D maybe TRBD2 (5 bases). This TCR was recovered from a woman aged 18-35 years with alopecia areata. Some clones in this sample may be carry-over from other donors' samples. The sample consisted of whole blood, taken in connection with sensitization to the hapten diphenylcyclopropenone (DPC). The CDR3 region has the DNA TGCAGCGCTGAGGGTAACTCCTACAATGAGCAGTTCTTC. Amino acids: CSAEGNSYNEQFF.